Presented here are 16 T cell receptor beta chains from one specimen sequenced in a study of cytomegalovirus exposure and HLA in healthy donors. The PCR used 60 Vbeta and 13 Jbeta primers. Clones were read by immunoSEQ multiplex PCR, and TCRdb kept only the in-frame ones, dropping some. The data contain about 150,000 clones, roughly 70% of them seen just once; the ten biggest clones take up 8% to 13%. The sample was PBMCs. The origin of the receptors is a man in his thirties or forties in good health and CMV-seropositive.

This chain links TRBV4-1 with TRBJ2-7; TRBD2 is a possible D gene (6 bases). The CDR3 is made up of 14 amino acids. V lost 6 bases to trimming and J lost 2 bases, with 14 bases between them. Germline loops: CDR1 MGHRA, CDR2 YSYEKL. CDR3: CASRGGHKPYEQYF. CDR3 sequence (DNA): TGCGCCAGCAGGGGAGGCCACAAACCCTACGAGCAGTACTTC.

V is TRBV7-9 and J is TRBJ2-2; D perhaps matches TRBD1 (6 bases). This CDR3 is 13 amino acids long. The V end lost 3 bases, the J end lost 7 bases, and 9 bases lay between the germline ends. Germline lookup yields CDR1 SEHNR and CDR2 FQNEAQ (reference sequence). CDR3 region: CASSFRGDGELFF. For the CDR3, the DNA is TGTGCCAGCAGCTTCAGGGGTGACGGGGAGCTGTTTTTT.

The rearrangement uses TRBV2 and TRBJ2-3; 8 bases map to TRBD2. Germline trimming cut 0 bases from V and 1 base from J; bases unmatched to any gene: 6. CDR3 length: 17 residues. Germline V gene lookup returns CDR1 SNHLY and CDR2 FYNNEI. CDR3 DNA sequence: TGTGCCAGCAGTGAAGCGCTCACTAGCGGACGCACAGATACGCAGTATTTT. Translated: CASSEALTSGRTDTQYF.

The rearrangement links TRBV30 to TRBJ2-1, with 9 bases lining up with TRBD2. This CDR3 has 20 residues. Trimming took 0 bases from V and 5 from J; bases not matched to a gene: 20. The germline CDR1 and CDR2 sequences are GTSNPN and SVGIG (reference sequence). CDR3 bases: TGTGCCTGGAGTGTACTTAATGCGGGAGGGATACACGGAACGCACAATGAGCAGTTCTTC. Its translation: CAWSVLNAGGIHGTHNEQFF.

The V call is TRBV27, the J call TRBJ1-2; 12 bases map to TRBD1. The CDR3 runs 15 residues. The V and J ends lost 1 base and 7 bases, in that order; junction bases with no gene match: 4. Germline CDR1 reads MNHEY; CDR2 reads SMNVEV (reference sequence). This CDR3 reads CASSLWGQGALGYTF. The CDR3 DNA is TGTGCCAGCAGTTTATGGGGACAGGGGGCTCTTGGCTACACCTTC.

The gene calls are TRBV5-6 and TRBJ1-2; D possibly corresponds to TRBD1 (6 bases). The V end was cut by 4 bases, the J end by 5 bases, with 9 bases between. The V gene's germline CDR1 is SGHDT and CDR2 YYEEEE. The CDR3 extends over 12 amino acids. DNA of the CDR3: TGTGCCAGCAGCCCAGGGGATTATGGCTACACCTTC. It translates to CASSPGDYGYTF.

The CDR3 loop is CASLTGQGSDTQYF. CDR3 DNA sequence: TGCGCCAGCCTTACGGGACAGGGGTCAGATACGCAGTATTTT. V usage is TRBV5-1 and J usage is TRBJ2-3, with 10 bases that match TRBD1. Germline-derived CDR1 and CDR2 are SGHRS and YFSETQ. This CDR3 has 14 amino acids. Trimming took 7 bases from V and 4 from J; bases not matched to a gene: 6.

The chain couples TRBV7-9 to TRBJ2-5; TRBD2 matches at 7 bases. Germline CDR1 reads SEHNR; CDR2 reads FQNEAQ (reference sequence). The CDR3 has 15 residues. With V trimmed by 6 bases and J by 0 bases, 7 bases remained unmatched. CDR3 amino acids: CASSSTAGYQETQYF. Written as DNA, the CDR3 is TGTGCCAGCAGTTCCACAGCGGGGTACCAAGAGACCCAGTACTTC.

CDR3 sequence: CASRGKGGQFF. CDR3 nucleotide sequence: TGTGCCAGCAGAGGGAAAGGGGGTCAGTTCTTC. This sequence joins TRBV6-1 and TRBJ2-1, with D perhaps matching TRBD1 (6 bases). From germline, CDR1 is MNHNS and CDR2 SASEGT. CDR3 length equals 11 residues. V was pared by 6 bases and J by 13 bases, with 13 bases between.

The V gene is TRBV19, the J gene TRBJ2-1; 9 bases match TRBD1. The germline V gene has CDR1 LNHDA and CDR2 SQIVND (reference sequence). With 5 bases clipped from V and 12 bases from J, the junction kept 23 bases outside the gene matches. The CDR3 is 18 amino acids. CDR3 DNA sequence: TGTGCCAGTAGTTCTCTCGGCGGACAGGGGCGTGGGGGGCACGGGCAGTTCTTC. It codes for CASSSLGGQGRGGHGQFF. Full variable domain (missing parts from reference TRBV19 and TRBJ2-1): DGGITQSPKYLFRKEGQNVTLSCEQNLNHDAMYWYRQDPGQGLRLIYYSQIVNDFQKGDIAEGYSVSREKKESFPLTVTSAQKNPTAFYLCASSSLGGQGRGGHGQFFGPGTRLTVL.

This sequence joins TRBV5-5 and TRBJ1-1, with 7 bases aligning to TRBD1. The CDR3 sequence is 18 residues long. Germline V gene sequence: CDR1 SGHKS, CDR2 YYEKEE (reference sequence). The V gene end was trimmed by 4 bases and the J gene end by 1 base; junction bases not matched to a gene: 16. CDR3 sequence: CASSLRAGQVEWNTEAFF. CDR3 DNA: TGTGCCAGCAGCCTTCGGGCCGGACAGGTAGAATGGAACACTGAAGCTTTCTTT.

This chain connects TRBV28 to TRBJ2-2, with 12 nucleotides matching TRBD2. There are 16 residues in the CDR3. V lost 5 bases and J lost 6; bases outside the gene matches: 7. In germline, CDR1 is MDHEN, CDR2 SYDVKM. Here the CDR3 reads CASSEELAGGSGELFF. The CDR3 nucleotides are TGTGCCAGCAGTGAAGAACTAGCGGGAGGTTCCGGGGAGCTGTTTTTT.

This clone has more than one count but fewer than ten. The chain uses TRBV9 and TRBJ2-1, with TRBD2 as a possible D gene (6 bases). The CDR3 is 14 amino acids. Germline CDR1 and CDR2: SGDLS and YYNGEE. The V end was cut by 0 bases, the J end by 7 bases, with 11 bases between. In nucleotides, the CDR3 is TGTGCCAGCAGCGTAGACGGGAGAAGGAATGAGCAGTTCTTC. Translated, it gives CASSVDGRRNEQFF.

V usage is TRBV18 and J usage is TRBJ1-3, with TRBD1 matching over 7 bases. The CDR3 sequence is 15 residues long. Germline V lookup: CDR1 KGHSH, CDR2 LQKENI. With V trimmed by 6 bases and J by 0 bases, 5 bases remained unmatched. CDR3 region: CASSPRDSSGNTIYF. The CDR3 DNA reads as TGTGCCAGCTCGCCCCGGGACAGCTCTGGAAACACCATATATTTT. Filled out from reference TRBV18 and TRBJ1-3, the complete variable domain reads NAGVMQNPRHLVRRRGQEARLRCSPMKGHSHVYWYRQLPEEGLKFMVYLQKENIIDESGMPKERFSAEFPKEGPSILRIQQVVRGDSAAYFCASSPRDSSGNTIYFGEGSWLTVV.

V usage is TRBV7-9 and J usage is TRBJ1-5; 8 bases fit TRBD1. With 5 bases clipped from V and 4 bases from J, the junction kept 10 bases outside the gene matches. There are 16 residues in the CDR3. CDR1 and CDR2 (germline): SEHNR, FQNEAQ (reference sequence). The CDR3 coding sequence is TGTGCCAGCAGCCACACCGGACAGGGATCGAATCAGCCCCAGCATTTT. Its translation is CASSHTGQGSNQPQHF.

This chain links TRBV6-1 with TRBJ1-5; D uncertain. Germline lookup yields CDR1 MNHNS and CDR2 SASEGT. V lost 1 base and J 5 bases, leaving 12 bases between the germline ends. The CDR3 has 15 amino acids. Written as DNA, the CDR3 is TGTGCCAGCAGTGAAGTGCGGGAATTGCATCAGCCCCAGCATTTT. Residues: CASSEVRELHQPQHF.